Below are 9 T cell receptor beta chains sequenced from a single sample in a study of blood T cell repertoires in COVID-19 (dated by TCRdb to about 2020). The library came from the immunoSEQ multiplex PCR assay. In TCRdb, the immuneACCESS table is reduced to in-frame sequences with V and J assigned. These tables do not hold every clone; where another copy was compared, an unresolved V gene accounts for under half, and the others remain unexplained. The sample yields fewer than 200,000 clones; about 88% were counted once. The ten largest clones capture over 0.95% of the sample. Sequenced material: PBMCs or T cells enriched from blood (not recorded which). The receptors come from a human donor with acute COVID-19. The donor label of this sample is uncertain.

The chain recombines TRBV6-6 with TRBJ1-3; 7 nucleotides match TRBD1. Germline V gives CDR1 MNHNY, CDR2 SVGAGI (reference sequence). The CDR3 covers 13 residues. Losses at the gene ends were 6 bases for V and 4 bases for J; bases not matched to a gene: 3. CDR3: CASRGTAGNTIYF. DNA for the CDR3: TGTGCCAGCAGGGGGACAGCCGGAAACACCATATATTTT.

This clone was counted a single time. This chain joins TRBV9 and TRBJ1-3, with D possibly TRBD1 on 5 matching bases. There are 16 residues in the CDR3. Germline CDR1 reads SGDLS; CDR2 reads YYNGEE. V lost 4 bases and J 0 bases, leaving 14 bases between the germline ends. Here the CDR3 reads CASSPMAGASGNTIYF. For the CDR3, the DNA is TGTGCCAGCAGCCCTATGGCTGGGGCCTCTGGAAACACCATATATTTT. Drawing the rest from reference TRBV9 and TRBJ1-3, the complete variable domain is DSGVTQTPKHLITATGQRVTLRCSPRSGDLSVYWYQQSLDQGLQFLIQYYNGEERAKGNILERFSAQQFPDLHSELNLSSLELGDSALYFCASSPMAGASGNTIYFGEGSWLTVV.

The rearrangement uses TRBV28 and TRBJ2-7, with D unresolved. V was cut by 2 bases and J by 0 bases, with 5 bases left in between. Germline V gene data show CDR1 as MDHEN and CDR2 as SYDVKM. This CDR3 contains 13 residues. Here the CDR3 reads CASSLQNSYEQYF. As DNA, the CDR3 is TGTGCCAGCAGTTTACAGAACTCCTACGAGCAGTACTTC.

The V call is TRBV19, the J call TRBJ1-2, with D possibly matching TRBD1 (5 bases). The V and J ends lost 3 bases and 2 bases respectively, with 7 bases between them. There are 13 residues in the CDR3. CDR1 and CDR2 from the germline V gene are LNHDA and SQIVND (reference sequence). CDR3 DNA sequence: TGTGCCAGTAGTATGGGGGGAAACTATGGCTACACCTTC. Translated: CASSMGGNYGYTF.

The rearrangement links TRBV19 to TRBJ1-1, with 8 bases lining up with TRBD1. Germline lookup yields CDR1 LNHDA and CDR2 SQIVND (reference sequence). The CDR3 length is 14 residues. V gave up 6 bases and J gave up 4 bases; unmatched junction bases: 7. In DNA, the CDR3 is TGTGCCAGTAGGATAACAGGGACAGGCACTGAAGCTTTCTTT. Encoded protein: CASRITGTGTEAFF.

This chain links TRBV7-9 with TRBJ2-1, with 8 bases aligning to TRBD2. CDR1 and CDR2 (germline): SEHNR, FQNEAQ (reference sequence). This CDR3 is built from 16 residues. Trimming cost V 1 base and J 1 base; bases outside gene matches: 3. The CDR3 nucleotides read TGTGCCAGCAGCTTAGGAGCTAGCGGGTCCTACAATGAGCAGTTCTTC. Protein: CASSLGASGSYNEQFF.

The chain recombines TRBV30 with TRBJ2-3, with 9 bases identical to TRBD2. Germline loops: CDR1 GTSNPN, CDR2 SVGIG (reference sequence). J gave up 6 bases and V 3 bases, and 13 bases lay outside the gene matches. The length of the CDR3 is 16 residues. Here the CDR3 DNA reads TGTGCCTGGAGAAGAGGTGCGGGGGGGGCCGCGGATACGCAGTATTTT. The encoded protein is CAWRRGAGGAADTQYF.

The J gene is TRBJ1-1, the V gene TRBV12-3 or TRBV12-4; D might be TRBD1 (5 bases). The CDR3 covers 12 residues. Trimming shortened V by 6 bases and J by 6 bases, and 11 bases separated the two germline ends. The CDR3 here is CASRRGLPEAFF. DNA for the CDR3: TGTGCCAGCAGAAGGGGCCTTCCTGAAGCTTTCTTT.

The V gene is TRBV5-6, the J gene TRBJ2-1; maybe TRBD2 (6 bases). The CDR3 has 16 residues. The germline V and J ends were trimmed by 2 bases and 9 bases, with 21 bases remaining between them. The germline V gene encodes CDR1 SGHDT and CDR2 YYEEEE. The CDR3 DNA is TGTGCCAGCAGCTTTAGTTCCGGGGGTCTGGCGACTGAGCAGTTCTTC. Protein product: CASSFSSGGLATEQFF.